In this sample, the clone carrying this TCR beta chain turned up once. CDR3 size: 17 residues. Looked up from germline, CDR1 is SNHLY and CDR2 is FYNNEI. Losses at the gene ends were 7 bases for V and 0 bases for J; bases not matched to a gene: 8. This sample was included in a study of blood T cell repertoires in COVID-19. Overall study: Samples of COVID-19 (acute and convalescent) were obtained from the United States, Italy and Spain. PBMCs, B-cell-depleted T cells, or T cells were the source of the cDNA or gDNA that made up the material.

How the authors handled the data: Reference gene primer amplification gave estimated nucleated cell counts. The table came from immunoSEQ multiplex PCR; TCRdb's copy has only in-frame clones and leaves some out. V and J calls and clone size are copied from that table; D and trimming were computed from the DNA. The sample gives some 220,000 clones, roughly 80% of which show up once; 15% to 20% is in the top ten. The origin of this receptor is a woman older than 75 with active or convalescent COVID-19. The chain is built from TRBV2 and TRBJ2-1, with 11 bases matching TRBD2. The sequencing input was peripheral blood. CDR3 residues: CASNADSGRASYNEQFF. As DNA, the CDR3 is TGTGCCAGCAATGCCGATAGCGGGAGGGCCTCCTACAATGAGCAGTTCTTC.